The 23 T cell receptor beta chains below were found in one sample sequenced in a study of cytomegalovirus exposure and HLA in healthy donors. Both 60 Vbeta primers and 13 Jbeta primers went into the PCR. Sequencing was performed with immunoSEQ multiplex PCR; in TCRdb, only in-frame clones are kept and a portion is missing. The sample includes approximately 110,000 clones. Source material: PBMCs. Receptor source: a man between 40 and 49 years old in good health and CMV-seropositive.

V usage is TRBV14 and J usage is TRBJ2-2; D uncertain. The CDR3 spans 15 residues. Looked up from germline, CDR1 is SGHDN and CDR2 is FVKESK. Trimming cost V 4 bases and J 4 bases, with 13 bases left between them. CDR3 residues: CASSLGAPSTGELFF. CDR3 bases: TGTGCCAGCAGCCTCGGAGCCCCGAGCACCGGGGAGCTGTTTTTT.

The V call is TRBV11-2, the J call TRBJ2-1, with 8 bases matching TRBD1. CDR1 is SGHAT, CDR2 FQNNGV, per germline. Unmatched junction bases numbered 15, after V lost 1 base and J lost 7 bases. The CDR3 is 18 amino acids. In DNA, the CDR3 is TGTGCCAGCAGCTTAGTTAATCGGGCCAGGGGGCGAGGGAATGAGCAGTTCTTC. It encodes CASSLVNRARGRGNEQFF.

V gene TRBV5-6 combines with J gene TRBJ2-3; D perhaps matches TRBD1 (6 bases). CDR1 SGHDT and CDR2 YYEEEE come from the germline V gene. Trimming stripped 5 bases from V and 5 bases from J, with 18 bases between. CDR3 length: 15 amino acids. The CDR3 region has the DNA TGTGCCAGCAGTAGGAATCACAGGGATGGAGATACGCAGTATTTT. Its protein is CASSRNHRDGDTQYF.

The chain couples TRBV28 to TRBJ2-3, with a weak D call TRBD2 (7 bases). The germline V gene has CDR1 MDHEN and CDR2 SYDVKM. V was clipped by 5 bases and J by 6 bases, with 18 bases between them. The CDR3 is made up of 15 amino acids. The CDR3 nucleotides are TGTGCCAGCAGTCCTTTTGGGGGGGCAGGCGATACGCAGTATTTT. Its protein is CASSPFGGAGDTQYF.

The CDR3 is CASSPGLAGISYEQYF. The CDR3 nucleotides are TGTGCCAGCAGTCCGGGACTAGCGGGAATTTCCTACGAGCAGTACTTC. The rearrangement joins TRBV28 to TRBJ2-7, with 13 bases that match TRBD2. CDR1 MDHEN and CDR2 SYDVKM come from the germline V gene. J gave up 1 base and V 5 bases, and 5 bases lay outside the gene matches. The CDR3 has 16 residues.

The CDR3 DNA follows: TGTGCCAGCAGTTTGCACAGGGGGGGTATATCTGAAGCTTTCTTT. Translated: CASSLHRGGISEAFF. The rearrangement joins TRBV28 to TRBJ1-1, with TRBD1 identical over 8 bases. This CDR3 has 15 residues. The V segment lost 3 bases and the J segment 6 bases; nucleotides outside the gene matches: 9. Germline loops: CDR1 MDHEN, CDR2 SYDVKM.

The V and J genes are TRBV7-3 and TRBJ2-1; D ambiguous. The V gene's germline CDR1 is SGHTA and CDR2 FQGTGA. V gave up 6 bases and J gave up 1 base, with 13 bases separating them. This CDR3 spans 15 amino acids. The CDR3 bases are TGTGCCAGCAGTCCAGGCCCGTATTCCTACAATGAGCAGTTCTTC. Encoded protein: CASSPGPYSYNEQFF.

In nucleotides, the CDR3 is TGCGCCAGCAGCTTTACTAGGGCAACGAAGGGCTACGAGCAGTACTTC. Protein sequence: CASSFTRATKGYEQYF. The V call is TRBV5-1, the J call TRBJ2-7, with D perhaps matching TRBD2 (5 bases). CDR1 and CDR2 (germline): SGHRS, YFSETQ. V lost 2 bases, J lost 3 bases, and 18 bases lay in between. The CDR3 extends over 16 amino acids.

The chain recombines TRBV5-5 with TRBJ2-7, with TRBD2 as a possible D gene (5 bases). V lost 4 bases and J 0 bases, leaving 11 bases between the germline ends. The CDR3 extends over 14 amino acids. Germline V gene data show CDR1 as SGHKS and CDR2 as YYEKEE (reference sequence). DNA of the CDR3: TGTGCCAGCAGCCCGGACTTGACCTCCTACGAGCAGTACTTC. Protein sequence: CASSPDLTSYEQYF. Full variable domain (remainder filled in from reference TRBV5-5 and TRBJ2-7): DAGVTQSPTHLIKTRGQQVTLRCSPISGHKSVSWYQQVLGQGPQFIFQYYEKEERGRGNFPDRFSARQFPNYSSELNVNALLLGDSALYLCASSPDLTSYEQYFGPGTRLTVT.

The genes are TRBV5-8 and TRBJ2-2; 7 bases fit TRBD1. The CDR3 length is 15 residues. V gave up 2 bases and J gave up 5 bases; unmatched junction bases: 6. Germline V CDR1 and CDR2: SGHTS, YDEGEE. The DNA of the CDR3 is TGTGCCAGCAGCTTCTCGGGACAGCTAACCGGGGAGCTGTTTTTT. Translation gives CASSFSGQLTGELFF.

The rearrangement uses TRBV5-8 and TRBJ1-2; TRBD1 is a possible D gene (6 bases). This CDR3 spans 13 amino acids. Looked up from germline, CDR1 is SGHTS and CDR2 is YDEGEE. V lost 3 bases and J 7 bases, leaving 13 bases between the germline ends. In DNA form, the CDR3 reads TGTGCCAGCAGCTGGCGACAGGCGGGTGGCTACACCTTC. As protein: CASSWRQAGGYTF.

The V and J genes are TRBV11-2 and TRBJ1-2; D not certain. CDR3 length equals 12 residues. Germline V gives CDR1 SGHAT, CDR2 FQNNGV. Between the trimmed V and J ends, which lost 6 bases and 8 bases, there was a span of 13 bases. CDR3 region: CASRLTPTGYTF. CDR3 in DNA: TGTGCCAGCAGACTTACCCCTACCGGCTACACCTTC.

This chain connects TRBV18 to TRBJ2-5; no clear D gene. With 4 bases removed from V and 2 bases from J, the gap between germline ends came to 5 bases. There are 12 residues in the CDR3. Germline CDR1 and CDR2: KGHSH and LQKENI. The DNA for the CDR3 is TGTGCCAGCTCACTGACTCAAGAGACCCAGTACTTC. Translated, it gives CASSLTQETQYF.

The chain has TRBV5-1 and TRBJ2-2; 9 positions agree with TRBD2. The V gene's germline CDR1 is SGHRS and CDR2 YFSETQ. Germline trimming cut 3 bases from V and 7 bases from J; bases unmatched to any gene: 10. This CDR3 comprises 16 residues. In DNA, the CDR3 is TGCGCCAGCAGCTCGTTAGCGGGAGCGGGTGTCGGGGAGCTGTTTTTT. Its translation is CASSSLAGAGVGELFF.

About this clone itself: The same CDR3 arises from other DNA sequences in this sample as well. The rearrangement links TRBV5-1 to TRBJ2-2, with 8 bases aligning to TRBD2. The CDR3 is 15 residues long. V lost 0 bases, J lost 4 bases, and 2 bases stayed unmatched. Germline V gene lookup returns CDR1 SGHRS and CDR2 YFSETQ. The CDR3 reads CASSLVAGGTGELFF. The CDR3 nucleotides are TGCGCCAGCAGCTTGGTTGCGGGAGGCACCGGGGAGCTGTTTTTT.

The rearrangement joins TRBV6-1 to TRBJ2-3; 7 positions agree with TRBD1. This CDR3 comprises 16 residues. The V gene end was trimmed by 2 bases and the J gene end by 4 bases; junction bases not matched to a gene: 9. The germline V gene has CDR1 MNHNS and CDR2 SASEGT. The CDR3 here is CASSESSGQGADTQYF. As DNA, the CDR3 is TGTGCCAGCAGTGAATCATCGGGCCAGGGGGCAGATACGCAGTATTTT.

The chain recombines TRBV6-1 with TRBJ1-2, with TRBD1 matching over 7 bases. The CDR3 contains 13 residues. Germline lookup yields CDR1 MNHNS and CDR2 SASEGT. V gave up 6 bases and J gave up 4 bases; unmatched junction bases: 5. CDR3 loop: CASRSDRVYGYTF. In DNA, the CDR3 is TGTGCCAGCAGGAGCGACAGGGTCTATGGCTACACCTTC.

This chain connects TRBV29-1 to TRBJ2-6; maybe TRBD1 (5 bases). Trimming shortened V by 3 bases and J by 2 bases, and 11 bases separated the two germline ends. The CDR3 loop spans 15 amino acids. Germline CDR1 reads SQVTM; CDR2 reads ANQGSEA. The CDR3 region has the DNA TGCAGCGTTGATCAAGGGGCTGCTGGGGCCAACGTCCTGACTTTC. Translating gives CSVDQGAAGANVLTF.

The chain is built from TRBV6-6 and TRBJ1-5; D call uncertain. The V gene's germline CDR1 is MNHNY and CDR2 SVGAGI (reference sequence). V lost 6 bases and J lost 7, with 19 bases in between. The CDR3 totals 15 residues. The CDR3 DNA reads as TGTGCCAGCAGCCCCGAGGCGGCGGGGAACCAGCCCCAGCATTTT. This gives the protein CASSPEAAGNQPQHF.

Regarding this clone: In the same sample, other DNA sequences code for this CDR3. The chain is built from TRBV19 and TRBJ2-2; the D gene is possibly TRBD2 (5 bases). Trimming took off 1 base at V and 6 bases at J, with 6 bases between the two ends. CDR1 and CDR2 from the germline V gene are LNHDA and SQIVND (reference sequence). The CDR3 covers 13 residues. The CDR3, as DNA: TGTGCCAGTAGTATAGGCGGGCCCGGGGAGCTGTTTTTT. Protein sequence: CASSIGGPGELFF.

The chain joins TRBV29-1 to TRBJ2-1, with TRBD2 matching 10 bases. J was trimmed by 3 bases and V by 4 bases; bases with no gene match: 6. Germline V lookup: CDR1 SQVTM, CDR2 ANQGSEA. The CDR3 sequence is 15 residues long. CDR3 DNA: TGCAGCGTTGCCAGCGGGAGGGCCATCTACAATGAGCAGTTCTTC. Protein sequence: CSVASGRAIYNEQFF.

With respect to this clone: The identical CDR3 is also encoded by other nucleotide sequences in the sample. The chain links TRBV5-1 to TRBJ2-2, with TRBD1 matching 7 bases. Looked up from germline, CDR1 is SGHRS and CDR2 is YFSETQ. The V gene end was trimmed by 2 bases and the J gene end by 5 bases; junction bases not matched to a gene: 6. The CDR3 length is 15 residues. Written as DNA, the CDR3 is TGCGCCAGCAGCTTAGTCGCAGGGGGAACCGGGGAGCTGTTTTTT. Its protein product is CASSLVAGGTGELFF.

This chain joins TRBV25-1 and TRBJ2-5, with D hard to call. Germline V CDR1 and CDR2: MGHDK, SYGVNS. Trimming shortened V by 4 bases and J by 5 bases, and 5 bases separated the two germline ends. The CDR3 loop spans 11 amino acids. The CDR3, as DNA: TGTGCCAGCAGTGTAGTGGAGACCCAGTACTTC. It codes for CASSVVETQYF. The variable domain in full, with the rest retrieved from reference TRBV25-1 and TRBJ2-5, is EADIYQTPRYLVIGTGKKITLECSQTMGHDKMYWYQQDPGMELHLIHYSYGVNSTEKGDLSSESTVSRIRTEHFPLTLESARPSHTSQYLCASSVVETQYFGPGTRLLVL.